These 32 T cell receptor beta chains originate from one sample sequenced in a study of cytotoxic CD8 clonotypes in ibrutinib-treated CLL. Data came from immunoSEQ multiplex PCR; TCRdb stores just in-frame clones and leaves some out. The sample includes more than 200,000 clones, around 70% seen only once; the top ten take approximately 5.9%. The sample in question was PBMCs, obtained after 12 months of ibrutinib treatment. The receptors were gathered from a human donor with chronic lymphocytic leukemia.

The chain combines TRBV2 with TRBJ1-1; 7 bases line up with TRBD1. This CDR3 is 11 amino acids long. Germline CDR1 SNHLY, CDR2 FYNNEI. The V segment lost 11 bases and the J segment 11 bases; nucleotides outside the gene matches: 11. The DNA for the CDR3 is TGTGCCGAACTTAGGGGGCGCGGGGCTTTCTTT. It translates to CAELRGRGAFF. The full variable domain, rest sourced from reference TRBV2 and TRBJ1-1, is EPEVTQTPSHQVTQMGQEVILRCVPISNHLYFYWYRQILGQKVEFLVSFYNNEISEKSEIFDDQFSVERPDGSNFTLKIRSTKLEDSAMYFCAELRGRGAFFGQGTRLTVV.

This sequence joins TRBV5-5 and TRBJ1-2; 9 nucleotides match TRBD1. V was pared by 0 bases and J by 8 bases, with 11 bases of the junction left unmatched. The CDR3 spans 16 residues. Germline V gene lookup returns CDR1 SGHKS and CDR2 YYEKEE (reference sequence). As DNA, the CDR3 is TGTGCCAGCAGCTTGGACCCGCTGACAGGGGGACTAGGCTACACCTTC. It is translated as CASSLDPLTGGLGYTF.

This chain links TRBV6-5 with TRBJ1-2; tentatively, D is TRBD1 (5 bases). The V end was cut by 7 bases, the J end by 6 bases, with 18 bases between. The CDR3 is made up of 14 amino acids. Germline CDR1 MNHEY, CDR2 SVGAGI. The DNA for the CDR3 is TGTGCCAGCATCACGCCAGGGTTTTCGAATGGCTACACCTTC. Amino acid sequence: CASITPGFSNGYTF.

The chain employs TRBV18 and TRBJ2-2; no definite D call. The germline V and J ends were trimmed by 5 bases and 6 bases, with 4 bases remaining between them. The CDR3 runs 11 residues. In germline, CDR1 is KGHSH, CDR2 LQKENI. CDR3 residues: CASSSAGELFF. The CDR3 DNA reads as TGTGCCAGCTCAAGCGCCGGGGAGCTGTTTTTT.

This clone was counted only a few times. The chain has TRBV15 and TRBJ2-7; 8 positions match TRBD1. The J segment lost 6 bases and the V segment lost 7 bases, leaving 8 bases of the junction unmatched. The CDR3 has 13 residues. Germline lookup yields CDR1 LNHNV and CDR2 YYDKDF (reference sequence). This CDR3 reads CATNQGALGEQYF. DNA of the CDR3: TGTGCCACCAATCAGGGGGCTTTGGGCGAGCAGTACTTC.

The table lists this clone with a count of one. CDR3 sequence: CASSYSTGTGDGYTF. The DNA for the CDR3 is TGTGCCAGCAGTTACTCGACCGGGACTGGGGACGGCTACACCTTC. The chain has TRBV6-6 and TRBJ1-2, with TRBD1 as a possible D gene (5 bases). The germline V gene has CDR1 MNHNY and CDR2 SVGAGI (reference sequence). Between the trimmed V and J ends, which lost 0 bases and 8 bases, there was a span of 16 bases. CDR3 length: 15 residues.

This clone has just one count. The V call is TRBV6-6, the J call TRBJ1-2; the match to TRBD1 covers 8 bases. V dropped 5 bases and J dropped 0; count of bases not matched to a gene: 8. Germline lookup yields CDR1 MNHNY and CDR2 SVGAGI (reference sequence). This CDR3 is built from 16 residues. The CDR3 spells CASSNTQGQANYGYTF. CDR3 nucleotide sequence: TGTGCCAGCAGTAATACACAGGGACAGGCTAACTATGGCTACACCTTC.

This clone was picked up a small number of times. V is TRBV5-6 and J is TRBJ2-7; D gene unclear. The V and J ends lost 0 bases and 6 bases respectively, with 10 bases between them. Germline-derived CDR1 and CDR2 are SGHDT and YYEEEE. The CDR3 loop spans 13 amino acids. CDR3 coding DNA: TGTGCCAGCAGCTTGGGAGGTGGTTTCGAGCAGTACTTC. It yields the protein CASSLGGGFEQYF.

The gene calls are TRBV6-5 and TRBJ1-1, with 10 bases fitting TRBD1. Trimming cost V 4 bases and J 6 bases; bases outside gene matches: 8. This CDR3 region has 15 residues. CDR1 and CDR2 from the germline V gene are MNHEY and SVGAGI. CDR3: CASSSAGTGESEAFF. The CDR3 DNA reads TGTGCCAGCAGTTCCGCCGGGACAGGGGAATCTGAAGCTTTCTTT.

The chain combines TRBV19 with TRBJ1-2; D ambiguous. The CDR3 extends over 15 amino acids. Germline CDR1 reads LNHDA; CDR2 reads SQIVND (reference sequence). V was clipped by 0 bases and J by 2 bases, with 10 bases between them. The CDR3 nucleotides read TGTGCCAGTAGTATAGACCCCAGGAGCAACTATGGCTACACCTTC. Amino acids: CASSIDPRSNYGYTF.

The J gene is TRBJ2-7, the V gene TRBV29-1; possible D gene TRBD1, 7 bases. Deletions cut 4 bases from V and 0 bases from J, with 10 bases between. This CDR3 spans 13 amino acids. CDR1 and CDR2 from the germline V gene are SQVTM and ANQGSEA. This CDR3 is CSVVRGVSYEQYF. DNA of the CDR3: TGCAGCGTTGTCAGGGGGGTCTCCTACGAGCAGTACTTC.

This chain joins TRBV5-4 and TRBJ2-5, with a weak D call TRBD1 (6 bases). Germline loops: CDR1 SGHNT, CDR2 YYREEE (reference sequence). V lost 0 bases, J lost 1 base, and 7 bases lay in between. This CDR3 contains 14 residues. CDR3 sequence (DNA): TGTGCCAGCAGCTTGGGGACAGCCCAAGAGACCCAGTACTTC. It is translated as CASSLGTAQETQYF.

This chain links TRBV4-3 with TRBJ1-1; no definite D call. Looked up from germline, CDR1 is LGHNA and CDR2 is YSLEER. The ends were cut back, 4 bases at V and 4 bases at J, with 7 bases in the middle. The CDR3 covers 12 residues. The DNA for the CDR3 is TGCGCCAGCAGCCGGAAGGGCACTGAAGCTTTCTTT. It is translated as CASSRKGTEAFF.

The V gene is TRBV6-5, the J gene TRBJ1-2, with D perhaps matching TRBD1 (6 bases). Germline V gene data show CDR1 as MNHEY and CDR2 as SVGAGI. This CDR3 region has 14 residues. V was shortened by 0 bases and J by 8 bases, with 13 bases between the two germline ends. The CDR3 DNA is TGTGCCAGCAGTTACTCAGGAGGGGGAATCGGCTACACCTTC. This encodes CASSYSGGGIGYTF.

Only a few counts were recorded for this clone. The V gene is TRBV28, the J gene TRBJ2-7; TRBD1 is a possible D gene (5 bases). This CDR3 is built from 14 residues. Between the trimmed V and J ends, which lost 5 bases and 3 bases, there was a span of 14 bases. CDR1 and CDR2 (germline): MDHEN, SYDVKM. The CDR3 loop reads CASSARGRHYEQYF. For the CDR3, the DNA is TGTGCCAGCAGTGCAAGGGGCAGACACTACGAGCAGTACTTC.

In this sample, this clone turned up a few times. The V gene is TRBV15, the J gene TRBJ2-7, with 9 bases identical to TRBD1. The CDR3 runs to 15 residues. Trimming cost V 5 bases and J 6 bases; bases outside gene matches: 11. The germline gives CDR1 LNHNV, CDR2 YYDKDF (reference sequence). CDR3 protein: CATSSGQGPLREQYF. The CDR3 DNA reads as TGTGCCACCAGCTCGGGACAGGGTCCTTTGCGCGAGCAGTACTTC.

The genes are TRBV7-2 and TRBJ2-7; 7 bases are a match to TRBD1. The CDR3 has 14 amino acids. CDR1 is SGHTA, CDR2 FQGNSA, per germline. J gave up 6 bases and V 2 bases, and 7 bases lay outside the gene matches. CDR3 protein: CASSLFGQELEQYF. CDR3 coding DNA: TGTGCCAGCAGCTTATTCGGACAGGAACTCGAGCAGTACTTC.

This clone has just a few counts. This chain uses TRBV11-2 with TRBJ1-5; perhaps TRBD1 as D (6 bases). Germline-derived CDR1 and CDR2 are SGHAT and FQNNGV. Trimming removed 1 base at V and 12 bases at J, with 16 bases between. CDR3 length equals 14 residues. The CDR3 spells CASSLAGSPGDQHF. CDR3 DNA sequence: TGTGCCAGCAGCTTAGCAGGATCCCCAGGGGACCAGCATTTT.

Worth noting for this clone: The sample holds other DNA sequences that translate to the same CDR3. The CDR3 here is CASSLSGVTGELFF. The CDR3 DNA follows: TGTGCCAGCAGCTTAAGTGGGGTCACCGGGGAGCTGTTTTTT. The chain is built from TRBV7-3 and TRBJ2-2; no firm D call. In germline, CDR1 is SGHTA, CDR2 FQGTGA. CDR3 length: 14 residues. The ends were cut back, 1 base at V and 4 bases at J, with 7 bases in the middle.

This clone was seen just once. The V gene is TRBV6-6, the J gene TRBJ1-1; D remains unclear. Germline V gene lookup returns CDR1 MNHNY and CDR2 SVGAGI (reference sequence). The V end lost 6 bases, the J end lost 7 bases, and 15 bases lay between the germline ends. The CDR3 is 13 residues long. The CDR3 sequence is CASRGVGAFEAFF. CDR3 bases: TGTGCCAGCAGAGGAGTCGGAGCGTTTGAAGCTTTCTTT.

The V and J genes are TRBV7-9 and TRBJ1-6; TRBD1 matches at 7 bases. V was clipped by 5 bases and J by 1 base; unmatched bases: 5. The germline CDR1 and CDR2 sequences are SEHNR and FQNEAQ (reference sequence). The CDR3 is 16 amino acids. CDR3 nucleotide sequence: TGTGCCAGCAGCCCAGAGACAGGGTCCTATAATTCACCCCTCCACTTT. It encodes CASSPETGSYNSPLHF.

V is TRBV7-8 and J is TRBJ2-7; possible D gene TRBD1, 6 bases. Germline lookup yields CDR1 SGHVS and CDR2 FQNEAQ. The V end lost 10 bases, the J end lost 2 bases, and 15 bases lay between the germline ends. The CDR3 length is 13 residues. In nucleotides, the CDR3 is TGTGCCACCAGGGGTTTGGGTGCCTACGAGCAGTACTTC. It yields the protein CATRGLGAYEQYF.

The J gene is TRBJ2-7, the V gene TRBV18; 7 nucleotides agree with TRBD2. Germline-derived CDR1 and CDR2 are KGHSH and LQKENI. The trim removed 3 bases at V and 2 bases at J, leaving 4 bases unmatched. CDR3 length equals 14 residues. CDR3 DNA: TGTGCCAGCTCACCCAGCGGGAACCCCTACGAGCAGTACTTC. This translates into CASSPSGNPYEQYF.

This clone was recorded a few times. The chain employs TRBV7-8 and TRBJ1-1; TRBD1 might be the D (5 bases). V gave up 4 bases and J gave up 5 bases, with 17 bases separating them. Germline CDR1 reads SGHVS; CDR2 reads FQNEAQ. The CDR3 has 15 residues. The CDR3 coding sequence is TGTGCCAGCAGCTATATAAGGGGCGTAGGGACTGAAGCTTTCTTT. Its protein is CASSYIRGVGTEAFF.

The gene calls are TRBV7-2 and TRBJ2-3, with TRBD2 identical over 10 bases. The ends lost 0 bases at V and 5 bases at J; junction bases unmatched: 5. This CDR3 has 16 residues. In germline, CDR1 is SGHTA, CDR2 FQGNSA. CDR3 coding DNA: TGTGCCAGCAGCTTAGCAAGCGGGGGGGTCCGAGATACGCAGTATTTT. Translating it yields CASSLASGGVRDTQYF.

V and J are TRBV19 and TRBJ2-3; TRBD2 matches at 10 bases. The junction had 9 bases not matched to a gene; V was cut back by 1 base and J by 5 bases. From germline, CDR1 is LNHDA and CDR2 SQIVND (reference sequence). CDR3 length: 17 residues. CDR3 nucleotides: TGTGCCAGTAGTATAGGGCTAGCGGGAGATGGGGGAGATACGCAGTATTTT. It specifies CASSIGLAGDGGDTQYF. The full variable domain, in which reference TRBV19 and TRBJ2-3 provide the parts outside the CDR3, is DGGITQSPKYLFRKEGQNVTLSCEQNLNHDAMYWYRQDPGQGLRLIYYSQIVNDFQKGDIAEGYSVSREKKESFPLTVTSAQKNPTAFYLCASSIGLAGDGGDTQYFGPGTRLTVL.

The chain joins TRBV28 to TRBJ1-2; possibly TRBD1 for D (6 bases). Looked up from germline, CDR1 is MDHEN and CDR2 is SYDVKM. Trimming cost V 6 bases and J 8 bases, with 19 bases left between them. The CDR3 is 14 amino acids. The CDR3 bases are TGTGCCAGCAGGCGGACAGCAAGTCTTGGCGGCTACACCTTC. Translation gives CASRRTASLGGYTF.

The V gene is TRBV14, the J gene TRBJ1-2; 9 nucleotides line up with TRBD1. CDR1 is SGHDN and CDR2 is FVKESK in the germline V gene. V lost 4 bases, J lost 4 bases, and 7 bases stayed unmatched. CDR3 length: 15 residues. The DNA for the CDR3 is TGTGCCAGCAGCCGCGCCCTGGGACAGGGCTATGGCTACACCTTC. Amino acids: CASSRALGQGYGYTF.

The CDR3 reads CASGSQYSNQPQHF. The CDR3, as DNA: TGTGCCAGCGGATCCCAATATAGCAATCAGCCCCAGCATTTT. The chain has TRBV6-5 and TRBJ1-5; D is unclear. V lost 8 bases and J lost 0, with 11 bases in between. Germline V CDR1 and CDR2: MNHEY, SVGAGI. The CDR3 spans 14 residues.

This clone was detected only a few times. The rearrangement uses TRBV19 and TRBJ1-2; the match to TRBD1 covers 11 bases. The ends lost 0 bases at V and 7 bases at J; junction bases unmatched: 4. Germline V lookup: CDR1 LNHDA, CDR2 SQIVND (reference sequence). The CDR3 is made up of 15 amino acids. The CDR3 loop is CASSIDGQGAGGYTF. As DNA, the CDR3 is TGTGCCAGTAGTATAGACGGACAGGGGGCCGGTGGCTACACCTTC.

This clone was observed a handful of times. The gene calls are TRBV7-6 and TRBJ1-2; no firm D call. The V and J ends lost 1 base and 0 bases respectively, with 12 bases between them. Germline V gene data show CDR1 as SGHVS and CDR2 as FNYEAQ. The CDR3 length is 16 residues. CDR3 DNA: TGTGCCAGCAGCTTAGGGACCCTCCTAGCTAACTATGGCTACACCTTC. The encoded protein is CASSLGTLLANYGYTF. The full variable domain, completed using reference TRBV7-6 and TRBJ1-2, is GAGVSQSPRYKVTKRGQDVALRCDPISGHVSLYWYRQALGQGPEFLTYFNYEAQQDKSGLPNDRFSAERPEGSISTLTIQRTEQRDSAMYRCASSLGTLLANYGYTFGSGTRLTVV.

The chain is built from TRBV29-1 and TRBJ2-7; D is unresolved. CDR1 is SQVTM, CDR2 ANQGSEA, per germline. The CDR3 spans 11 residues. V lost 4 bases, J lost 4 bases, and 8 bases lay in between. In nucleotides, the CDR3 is TGCAGCGTTGCGGCAGGATACGAGCAGTACTTC. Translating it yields CSVAAGYEQYF.